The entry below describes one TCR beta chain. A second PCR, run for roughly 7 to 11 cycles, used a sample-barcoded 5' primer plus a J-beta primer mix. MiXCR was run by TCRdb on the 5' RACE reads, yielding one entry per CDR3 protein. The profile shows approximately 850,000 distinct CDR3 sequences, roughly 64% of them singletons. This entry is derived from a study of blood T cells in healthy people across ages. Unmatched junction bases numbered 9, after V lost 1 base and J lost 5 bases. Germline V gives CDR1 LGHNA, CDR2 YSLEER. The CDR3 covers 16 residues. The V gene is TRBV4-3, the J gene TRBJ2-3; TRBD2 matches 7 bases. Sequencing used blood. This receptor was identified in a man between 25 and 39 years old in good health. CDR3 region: CASSQALREVGDTQYF. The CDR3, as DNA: TGCGCCAGCAGCCAAGCCCTACGGGAGGTGGGAGATACGCAGTATTTT.